This TCR beta chain was recorded in a study of glioma-infiltrating T cells after dendritic cell vaccination. Across the study: At biweekly intervals, patients got three intradermal dendritic cell vaccine injections.

Germline values: CDR1 GTSNPN, CDR2 SVGIG (reference sequence). V was pared by 4 bases and J by 4 bases, with 16 bases between. This CDR3 has 15 amino acids. Sequenced by immunoSEQ multiplex PCR; TCRdb stores in-frame clones only, minus some. The repertoire holds approximately 48,000 clones, with 65% to 90% as singletons. The chain joins TRBV30 to TRBJ2-2; D is possibly TRBD1 (8 bases). The origin of this receptor is a human donor with glioblastoma. Sequenced material: blood, taken before dendritic cell vaccination. The CDR3 sequence is CAWTDRGGSTGELFF. Written as DNA, the CDR3 is TGTGCCTGGACCGACAGGGGAGGGTCCACCGGGGAGCTGTTTTTT. Combining the CDR3 with reference TRBV30 and TRBJ2-2 gives the whole variable domain SQTIHQWPATLVQPVGSPLSLECTVEGTSNPNLYWYRQAAGRGLQLLFYSVGIGQISSEVPQNLSASRPQDRQFILSSKKLLLSDSGFYLCAWTDRGGSTGELFFGEGSRLTVL.